This record concerns one T cell receptor (beta chain) sequence. This specimen comes from a study of blood T cell repertoires in COVID-19. Study-wide background: The analysed material was cDNA or gDNA that came from T cells, B-cell-depleted T cells, or PBMCs.

Study members were between roughly 18 and 89 years old and lived in some 26 US regions. Cohort placement rested on clinical history that participants reported themselves. Profiling relied on immunoSEQ multiplex PCR, and the TCRdb table lists in-frame clones only, not all of them. The sample includes 300,000 to 450,000 clones, 80% to 90% of them seen just once. CDR1 and CDR2 (germline): SGDLS, YYNGEE. Trimming removed 3 bases from V and 5 bases from J; junction bases left unmatched: 9. The CDR3 has 16 residues. The V gene is TRBV9, the J gene TRBJ1-4; 8 bases are shared with TRBD1. Material for sequencing was PBMCs or T cells enriched from blood (not recorded which). The origin of this receptor is a man between 18 and 29 years old who had recovered from COVID-19. Here the CDR3 reads CASSAGKNRGNEKLFF. The DNA for the CDR3 is TGTGCCAGCAGCGCGGGGAAGAACAGGGGGAATGAAAAACTGTTTTTT.